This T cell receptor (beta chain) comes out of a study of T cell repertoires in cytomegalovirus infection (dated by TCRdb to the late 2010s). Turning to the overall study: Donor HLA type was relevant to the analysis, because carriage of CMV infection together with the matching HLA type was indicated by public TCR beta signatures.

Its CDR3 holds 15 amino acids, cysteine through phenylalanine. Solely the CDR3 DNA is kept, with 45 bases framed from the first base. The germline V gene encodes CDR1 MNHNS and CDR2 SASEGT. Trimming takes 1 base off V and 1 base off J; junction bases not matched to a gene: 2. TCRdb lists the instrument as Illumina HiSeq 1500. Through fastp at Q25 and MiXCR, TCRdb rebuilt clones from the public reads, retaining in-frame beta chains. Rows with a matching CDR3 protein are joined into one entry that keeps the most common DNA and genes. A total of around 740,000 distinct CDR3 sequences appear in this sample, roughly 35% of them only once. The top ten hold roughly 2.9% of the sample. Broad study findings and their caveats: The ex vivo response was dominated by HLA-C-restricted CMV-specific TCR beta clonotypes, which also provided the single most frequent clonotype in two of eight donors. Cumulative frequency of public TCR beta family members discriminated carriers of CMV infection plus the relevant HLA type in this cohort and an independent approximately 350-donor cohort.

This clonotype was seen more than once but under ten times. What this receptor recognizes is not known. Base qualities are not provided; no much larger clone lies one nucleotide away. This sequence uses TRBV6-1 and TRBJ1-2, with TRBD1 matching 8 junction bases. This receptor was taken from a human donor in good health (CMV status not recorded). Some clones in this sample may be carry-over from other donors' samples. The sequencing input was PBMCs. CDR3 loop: CASSEEGQDNYGYTF. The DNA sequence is TGTGCCAGCAGTGAAGAGGGACAGGATAACTATGGCTACACCTTC.